These T cell receptor beta chains were read from a single sample in a study of T cell clonotyping in hematopoietic cell transplantation. TCRdb's table, derived via immunoSEQ multiplex PCR, lists solely in-frame clones and lacks some. The repertoire holds 10,000 to 11,000 clones, with around nine tenths as singletons. Source: peripheral blood mononuclear cells, taken before stem cell transplant. The receptors shown here come from a woman aged 45-60 years with chronic myeloid leukemia. Some clones in this sample may be carry-over from other donors' samples. Both conserved end residues are trimmed from each CDR3. The order of the fields is CDR3 length, V gene, CDR3 protein.

>12|TRBV10-3
AISESQGTYEQY
>9|TRBV6-1
ASSRGVAGT
>13|TRBV7-2
ASSRGGGTNQPQH
>13|TRBV28
ASSLGGLVRYEQF
>12|TRBV28
ASSFLAGDDGYT
>13|TRBV18
ASSPLSRGVSEQY
>12|TRBV6-1
ASSEVRVAGELF
>15|TRBV5-4
ASSLGPPGSSYNEQF
>13|TRBV2
ASTVLGSSGETQY
>14|TRBV2
ASSERTSAGNQPQH
>12|TRBV19
ASSVGDFQETQY
>11|TRBV6-6
ASSYGLTYEQY
>13|TRBV9
ASSVGERVDPEQY
>12|TRBV5-1
ASSLGPPSYEQY
>14|TRBV25-1
ASSEFRAGRYNEQF
>16|TRBV2
ASSEAGLAGTNTGELF
>12|TRBV30
AWSSRDGTYEQY
>13|TRBV28
ASSDSPGPYYEQY
>15|TRBV4-1
ASSLWGSGTGLSEQY
>14|TRBV9
ASSVAASGDRNEQY
>14|TRBV9
ASSVESGRGYNEQF
>12|TRBV27
ASRDSVLLNEQF
>13|TRBV11-2
ASSLAPAVNTEAF
>11|TRBV29-1
SAQGADNQPQH
>13|TRBV6-1
ASSELETAANIQY
>12|TRBV10-2
ATIAGGYTGELF
>11|TRBV18
ASSPLEGDGYT
>12|TRBV29-1
SVVTSFGSYEQY
>12|TRBV5-6
ASTQWGTQETQY
>12|TRBV10-3
AISEGQGGETQY
>12|TRBV7-9
ASSLATGVYGYT
>11|TRBV19
ASSSGRADGQY
>12|TRBV10-3
AISQQGSGNTIY
>15|TRBV7-2
ASSSTPVGLTNEKLF
>13|TRBV9
ASSLAGGPYNEQF
>12|TRBV10-2
ASSELGGRAEAF
>13|TRBV29-1
SVKKTGSLGNEQF
>11|TRBV28
ASSPSPGRTQY
>15|TRBV11-2
ASSLVPGQVGKEKLF
>13|TRBV27
ASSLSGRPNTEAF
>11|TRBV5-1
ASNSGTEETQY
>14|TRBV6-5
ASSYFDRGNLETQY
>13|TRBV6-6
ASSSSGTGVVGYT
>11|TRBV28
ASSPLTGIEQY
>14|TRBV11-2
ASSLTSGIESYEQY
>11|TRBV29-1
SVSPRGTGELF
>12|TRBV9
ASSVELRADEQF
>11|TRBV29-1
SVVPAGHNEQF
>12|TRBV7-8
ASSSRDRGQITH
>11|TRBV30
AWSAGDNYGYT
>15|TRBV4-1
ASSLSGTSGGGDTQY